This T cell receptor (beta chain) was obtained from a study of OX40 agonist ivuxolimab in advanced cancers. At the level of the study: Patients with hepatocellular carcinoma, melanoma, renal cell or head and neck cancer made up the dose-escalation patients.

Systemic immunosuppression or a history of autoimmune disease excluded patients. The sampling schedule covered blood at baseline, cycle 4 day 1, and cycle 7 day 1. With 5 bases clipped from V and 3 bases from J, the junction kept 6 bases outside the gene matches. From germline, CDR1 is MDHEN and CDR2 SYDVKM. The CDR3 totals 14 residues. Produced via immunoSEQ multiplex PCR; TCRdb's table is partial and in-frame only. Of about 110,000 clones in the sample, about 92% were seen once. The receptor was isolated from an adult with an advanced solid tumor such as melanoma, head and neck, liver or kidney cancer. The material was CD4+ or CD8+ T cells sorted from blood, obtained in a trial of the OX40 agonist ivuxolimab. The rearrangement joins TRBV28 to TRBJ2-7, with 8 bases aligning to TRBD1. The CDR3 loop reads CASSPPDRVYEQYF. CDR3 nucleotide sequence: TGTGCCAGCAGTCCACCGGACAGGGTCTACGAGCAGTACTTC.